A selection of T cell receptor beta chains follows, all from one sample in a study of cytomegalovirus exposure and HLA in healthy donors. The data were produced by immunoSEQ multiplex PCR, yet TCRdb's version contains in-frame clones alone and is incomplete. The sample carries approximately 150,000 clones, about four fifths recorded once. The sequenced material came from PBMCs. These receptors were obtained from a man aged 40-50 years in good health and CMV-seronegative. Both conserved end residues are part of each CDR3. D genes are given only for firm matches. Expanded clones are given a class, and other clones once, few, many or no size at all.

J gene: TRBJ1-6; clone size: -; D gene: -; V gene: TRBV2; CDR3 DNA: TGTGCCAGCAGTGATGCGGCATGGGAGGTCGTGGATTCACCCCTCCACTTT; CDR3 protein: CASSDAAWEVVDSPLHF
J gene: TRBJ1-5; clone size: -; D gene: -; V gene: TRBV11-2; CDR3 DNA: TGTGCCAGCAGCTTAGGCAGATATCAGCCCCAGCATTTT; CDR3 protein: CASSLGRYQPQHF
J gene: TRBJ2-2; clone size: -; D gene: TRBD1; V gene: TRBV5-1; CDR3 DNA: TGCGCCAGCAGCTCCTCTGGACAGGGGGGCACGGCCGGGGAGCTGTTTTTT; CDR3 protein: CASSSSGQGGTAGELFF
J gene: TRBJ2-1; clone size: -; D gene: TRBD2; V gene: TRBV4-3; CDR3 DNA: TGCGCCAGCAGCCAAGATCCGCTAGCGGACTACAATGAGCAGTTCTTC; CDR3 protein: CASSQDPLADYNEQFF
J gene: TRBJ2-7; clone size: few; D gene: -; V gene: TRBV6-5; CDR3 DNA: TGTGCCAGCACTTCCCCGTTCTACGAGCAGTACTTC; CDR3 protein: CASTSPFYEQYF
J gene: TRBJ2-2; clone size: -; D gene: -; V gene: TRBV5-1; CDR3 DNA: TGCGCCAGCAGCTCCTATAACACCGGGGAGCTGTTTTTT; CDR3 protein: CASSSYNTGELFF
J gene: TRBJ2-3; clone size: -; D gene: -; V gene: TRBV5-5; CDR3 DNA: TGTGCCAGCAGCTTGAGGGGGGGGGACCCAGATACGCAGTATTTT; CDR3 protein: CASSLRGGDPDTQYF
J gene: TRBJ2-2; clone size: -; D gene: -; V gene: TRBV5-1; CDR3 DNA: TGCGCCAGCAGCTTAAGTACAGCGAACACCGGGGAGCTGTTTTTT; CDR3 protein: CASSLSTANTGELFF
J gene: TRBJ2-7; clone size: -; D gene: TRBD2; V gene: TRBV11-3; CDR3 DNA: TGTGCCAGCAGCTTAGGGACTAGCGGGTACGAGCAGTACTTC; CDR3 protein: CASSLGTSGYEQYF
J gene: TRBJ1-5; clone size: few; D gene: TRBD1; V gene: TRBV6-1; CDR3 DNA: TGTGCCAGCAGTGCCCGGGGACAGGGCCGAGGTCAGCCCCAGCATTTT; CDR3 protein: CASSARGQGRGQPQHF
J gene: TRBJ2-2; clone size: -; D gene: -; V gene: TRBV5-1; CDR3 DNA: TGCGCCAGCAGCTCCTACACCGGGGAGCTGTTTTTT; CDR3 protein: CASSSYTGELFF
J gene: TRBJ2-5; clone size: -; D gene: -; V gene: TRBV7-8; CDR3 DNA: TGTGCCAGCCGGGGGTACCAAGAGACCCAGTACTTC; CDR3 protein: CASRGYQETQYF
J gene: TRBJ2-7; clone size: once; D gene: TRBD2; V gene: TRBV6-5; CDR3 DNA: TGTGCCAGCAGTTACAGCGCGGGGGTGGAGTCCTACGAGCAGTACTTC; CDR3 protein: CASSYSAGVESYEQYF
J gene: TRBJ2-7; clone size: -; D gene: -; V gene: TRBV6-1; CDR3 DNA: TGTGCCAGCAGACAGGGAGAGCAGTACTTC; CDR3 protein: CASRQGEQYF
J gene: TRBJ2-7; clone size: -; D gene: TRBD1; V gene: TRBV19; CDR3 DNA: TGTGCCAGTAGTACGGACAGGGGCTACGAGCAGTACTTC; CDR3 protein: CASSTDRGYEQYF
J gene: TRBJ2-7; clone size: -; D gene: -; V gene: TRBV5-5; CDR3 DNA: TGTGCCAGCAGCTTGGAACTTTACGAGCAGTACTTC; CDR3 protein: CASSLELYEQYF
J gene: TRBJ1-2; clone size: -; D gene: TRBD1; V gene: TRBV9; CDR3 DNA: TGTGCCAGCAGCTATGACAGGGTCGGTGGCTACACCTTC; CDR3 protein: CASSYDRVGGYTF
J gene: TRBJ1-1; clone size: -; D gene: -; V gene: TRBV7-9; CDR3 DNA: TGTGCCAGCAGCTTAGATGAGATAACTGAAGCTTTCTTT; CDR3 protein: CASSLDEITEAFF
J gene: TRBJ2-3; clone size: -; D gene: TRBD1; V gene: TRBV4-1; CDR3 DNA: TGCGCCAGCAGCCAAGATCCTTCTTTTGGACAGGGGCTTGGCCGAGATACGCAGTATTTT; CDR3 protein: CASSQDPSFGQGLGRDTQYF
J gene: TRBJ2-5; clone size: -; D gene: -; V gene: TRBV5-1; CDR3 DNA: TGCGCCAGCAGCACGAGCGGGGAGACCCAGTACTTC; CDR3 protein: CASSTSGETQYF
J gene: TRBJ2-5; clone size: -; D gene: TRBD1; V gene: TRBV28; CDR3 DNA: TGTGCCAGCAGTTTAATCTTGACAGGGCAAAAGGAGACCCAGTACTTC; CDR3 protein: CASSLILTGQKETQYF
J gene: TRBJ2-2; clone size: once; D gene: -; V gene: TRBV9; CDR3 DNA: TGTGCCAGCAGCGTCGAGCTAGCTTGGACCGGGGAGCTGTTTTTT; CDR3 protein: CASSVELAWTGELFF
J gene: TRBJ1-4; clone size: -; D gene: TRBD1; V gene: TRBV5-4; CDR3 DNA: TGTGCCAGCAGCAATAAGGGACAGGGTCCCGAAAAACTGTTTTTT; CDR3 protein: CASSNKGQGPEKLFF
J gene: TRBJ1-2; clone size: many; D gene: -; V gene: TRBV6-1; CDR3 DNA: TGTGCCAGCACAAGGGGGTTTAAAGGCTACACCTTC; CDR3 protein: CASTRGFKGYTF
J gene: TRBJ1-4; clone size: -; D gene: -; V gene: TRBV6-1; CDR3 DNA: TGTGCCAGCAGTGAAGCTGGGCGAACAACTAATGAAAAACTGTTTTTT; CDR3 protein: CASSEAGRTTNEKLFF
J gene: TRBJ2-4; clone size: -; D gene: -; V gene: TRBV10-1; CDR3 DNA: TGCGCCAGCAGTGGAGGCCCGACGGTCTCACCGAACCTAGCCAAAAACATTCAGTACTTC; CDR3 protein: CASSGGPTVSPNLAKNIQYF
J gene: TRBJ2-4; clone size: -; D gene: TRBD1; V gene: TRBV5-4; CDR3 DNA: TGTGCCAGCACCCCGGGACAGGTGGGCAAAAACATTCAGTACTTC; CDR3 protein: CASTPGQVGKNIQYF
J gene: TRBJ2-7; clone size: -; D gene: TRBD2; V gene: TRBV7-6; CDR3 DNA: TGTGCCAGCAGCTTAAAGATAGCGGGGGGGTCCTACGAGCAGTACTTC; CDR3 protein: CASSLKIAGGSYEQYF
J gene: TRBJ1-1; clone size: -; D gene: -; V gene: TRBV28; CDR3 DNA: TGTGCCAGCAGGACAGGCTGGGTTGAAGCTTTCTTT; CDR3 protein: CASRTGWVEAFF
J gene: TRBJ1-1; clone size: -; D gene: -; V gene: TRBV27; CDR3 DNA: TGTGCCAGCAGTTTAAGGCGTTCGGGGGGAGGCACTGAAGCTTTCTTT; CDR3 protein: CASSLRRSGGGTEAFF
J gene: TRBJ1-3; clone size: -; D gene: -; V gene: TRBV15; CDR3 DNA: TGTGCCACCAGCAGAGGGGGGCAGGACTCTGGAAACACCATATATTTT; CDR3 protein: CATSRGGQDSGNTIYF
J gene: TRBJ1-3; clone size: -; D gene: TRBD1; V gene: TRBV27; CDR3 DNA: TGTGCCAGCAGGACGTACAGGGGGCACTCTGGAAACACCATATATTTT; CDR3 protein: CASRTYRGHSGNTIYF
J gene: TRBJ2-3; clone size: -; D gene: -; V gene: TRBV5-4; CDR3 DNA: TGTGCCAGCAGCTTGGCTGGGGGCGCAACAGATACGCAGTATTTT; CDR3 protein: CASSLAGGATDTQYF
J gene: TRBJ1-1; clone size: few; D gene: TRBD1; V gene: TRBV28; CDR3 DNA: TGTGCCAGCAGAGGGGACAGGGGGCGGTTTGTGAACACTGAAGCTTTCTTT; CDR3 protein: CASRGDRGRFVNTEAFF
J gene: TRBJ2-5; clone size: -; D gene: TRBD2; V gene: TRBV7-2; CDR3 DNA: TGTGCCAGCAGCCCGGGGGGGCCCCAAGAGACCCAGTACTTC; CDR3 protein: CASSPGGPQETQYF
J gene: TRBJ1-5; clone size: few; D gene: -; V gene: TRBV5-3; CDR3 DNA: TGTGCCATGCCGCTGGGCCATCAGCCCCAGCATTTT; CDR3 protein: CAMPLGHQPQHF
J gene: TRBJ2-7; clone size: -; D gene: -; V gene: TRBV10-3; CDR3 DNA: TGTGCCATCAGTGACTCGGGGACAACCCTCTACGAGCAGTACTTC; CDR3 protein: CAISDSGTTLYEQYF
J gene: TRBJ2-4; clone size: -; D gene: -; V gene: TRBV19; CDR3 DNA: TGTGCCAGTAGTATTGACAGGGACTGGGCCAAAAACATTCAGTACTTC; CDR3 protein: CASSIDRDWAKNIQYF
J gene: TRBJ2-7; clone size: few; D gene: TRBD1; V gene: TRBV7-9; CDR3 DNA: TGTGCCAGCAGCGACCTCTACAGGGGATCCTACGAGCAGTACTTC; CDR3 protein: CASSDLYRGSYEQYF
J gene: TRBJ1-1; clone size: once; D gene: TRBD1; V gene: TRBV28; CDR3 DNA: TGTGCCAGCATGGGGGACAGGGTGACTGAAGCTTTCTTT; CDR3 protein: CASMGDRVTEAFF
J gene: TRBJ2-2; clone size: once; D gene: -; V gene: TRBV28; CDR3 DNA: TGTGCCAGCATACGCGGGACCATCACCGGGGAGCTGTTTTTT; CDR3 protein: CASIRGTITGELFF
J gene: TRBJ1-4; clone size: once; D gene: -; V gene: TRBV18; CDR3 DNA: TGTGCCAGCTCACCATCCACCCAGGAAAAACTGTTTTTT; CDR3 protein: CASSPSTQEKLFF
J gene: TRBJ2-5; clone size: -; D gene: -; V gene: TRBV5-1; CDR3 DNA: TGCGCCAGCAGCTTGGGAGGAGGAGAGACCCAGTACTTC; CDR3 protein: CASSLGGGETQYF
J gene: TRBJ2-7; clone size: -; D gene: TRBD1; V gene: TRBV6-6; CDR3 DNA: TGTGCAAGCAGTTCCGGGACAGGGAGCTCATACGAGCAGTACTTC; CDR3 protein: CASSSGTGSSYEQYF
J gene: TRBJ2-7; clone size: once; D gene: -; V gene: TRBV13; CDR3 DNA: TGTGCCAGCAGCTTAGGCCGAGCGTGGGAGCAGTACTTC; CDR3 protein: CASSLGRAWEQYF